The 2 T cell receptor beta chains reported below all come from one sample, sequenced in a study of metastatic and nonmetastatic thyroid tumors. There were no patients who had received any treatment before thyroid surgery. TCRdb re-clonotyped the PCR reads via MiXCR. The sample yields tens of thousands of clones, around 13% seen once. Sequencing was performed on tumor tissue. The receptors were sampled from a female donor with papillary thyroid cancer or a benign thyroid nodule (not recorded which). Some clones in this sample may be carry-over from other donors' samples.

This clone has at least ten counts. The rearrangement joins TRBV9 to TRBJ2-1; D call uncertain. CDR1 and CDR2 from the germline V gene are SGDLS and YYNGEE. The CDR3 is 15 amino acids. Trimming shortened V by 4 bases and J by 7 bases, and 18 bases separated the two germline ends. As DNA, the CDR3 is TGTGCCAGCAGCCCCCCCATGGGCCGGCAAAATGAGCAGTTCTTC. Translation gives CASSPPMGRQNEQFF. The full variable domain, with the rest looked up from reference TRBV9 and TRBJ2-1, is DSGVTQTPKHLITATGQRVTLRCSPRSGDLSVYWYQQSLDQGLQFLIQYYNGEERAKGNILERFSAQQFPDLHSELNLSSLELGDSALYFCASSPPMGRQNEQFFGPGTRLTVL.

Worth noting for this clone: This could be a read error, since a much larger clone is one nucleotide away. This chain joins TRBV15 and TRBJ2-1; TRBD2 is a possible D gene (5 bases). This CDR3 is built from 14 residues. Germline V gene data show CDR1 as LNHNV and CDR2 as YYDKDF (reference sequence). The CDR3 protein is CATSRDQEAQERFF. DNA for the CDR3: TGTGCCACCAGCAGAGATCAGGAGGCCCAAGAGCGGTTCTTC.